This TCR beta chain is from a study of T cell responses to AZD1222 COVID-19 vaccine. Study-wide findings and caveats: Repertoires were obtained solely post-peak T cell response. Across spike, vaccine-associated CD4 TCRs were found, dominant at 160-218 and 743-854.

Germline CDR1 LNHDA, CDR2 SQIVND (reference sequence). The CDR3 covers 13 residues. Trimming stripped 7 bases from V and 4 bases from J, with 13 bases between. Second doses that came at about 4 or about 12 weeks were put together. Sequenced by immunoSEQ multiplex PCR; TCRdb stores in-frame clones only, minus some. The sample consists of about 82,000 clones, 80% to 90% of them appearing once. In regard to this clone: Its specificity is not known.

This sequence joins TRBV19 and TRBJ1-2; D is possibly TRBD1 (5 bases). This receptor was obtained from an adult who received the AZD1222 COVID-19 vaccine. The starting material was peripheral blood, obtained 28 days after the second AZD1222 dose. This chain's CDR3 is CASTTQGSYGYTF. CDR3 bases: TGTGCCAGTACCACCCAGGGAAGCTATGGCTACACCTTC.